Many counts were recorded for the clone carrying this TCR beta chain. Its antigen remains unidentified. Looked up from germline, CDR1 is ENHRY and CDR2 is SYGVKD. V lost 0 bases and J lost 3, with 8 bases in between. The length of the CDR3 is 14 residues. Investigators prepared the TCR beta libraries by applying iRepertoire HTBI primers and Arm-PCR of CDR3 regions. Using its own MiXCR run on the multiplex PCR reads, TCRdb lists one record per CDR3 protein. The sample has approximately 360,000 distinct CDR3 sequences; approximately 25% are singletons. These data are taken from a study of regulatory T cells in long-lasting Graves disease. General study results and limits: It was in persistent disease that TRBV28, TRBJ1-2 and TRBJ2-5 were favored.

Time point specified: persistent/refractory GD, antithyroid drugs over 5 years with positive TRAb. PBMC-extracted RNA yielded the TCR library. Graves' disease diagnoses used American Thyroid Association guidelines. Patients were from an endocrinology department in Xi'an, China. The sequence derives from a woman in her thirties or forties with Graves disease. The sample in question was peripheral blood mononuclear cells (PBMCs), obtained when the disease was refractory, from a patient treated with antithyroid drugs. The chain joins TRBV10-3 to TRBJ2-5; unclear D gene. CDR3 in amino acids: CAISESLKKETQYF. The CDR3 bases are TGTGCCATCAGTGAGTCGCTAAAGAAAGAGACCCAGTACTTC.